This entry lists 24 T cell receptor beta chains sequenced from one sample in a study of blood T cell repertoires in COVID-19. The protocol was immunoSEQ multiplex PCR, while the TCRdb copy is restricted to in-frame clones and leaves out a portion. Here the sample spans about 89,000 clones, approximately 88% being singletons. The sample consisted of peripheral blood. Receptors were obtained from a man aged 55 to 70 with acute or convalescent COVID-19.

The V and J genes are TRBV24-1 and TRBJ2-1, with 7 nucleotides matching TRBD1. This CDR3 spans 15 amino acids. Germline V gene lookup returns CDR1 KGHDR and CDR2 SFDVKD. With V trimmed by 4 bases and J by 2 bases, 4 bases remained unmatched. CDR3 in DNA: TGTGCCACCAGTGACACGGGACAGACCTACAATGAGCAGTTCTTC. It translates to CATSDTGQTYNEQFF.

The chain employs TRBV24-1 and TRBJ2-3, with 9 bases that match TRBD1. The ends lost 4 bases at V and 6 bases at J; junction bases unmatched: 13. This CDR3 comprises 17 residues. Germline CDR1 and CDR2: KGHDR and SFDVKD. Here the CDR3 reads CATSDQTTGGYGDTQYF. The CDR3 nucleotides read TGTGCCACCAGTGACCAAACCACAGGGGGCTATGGGGATACGCAGTATTTT.

V usage is TRBV2 and J usage is TRBJ2-7, with 8 bases aligning to TRBD2. Germline-derived CDR1 and CDR2 are SNHLY and FYNNEI. Germline trimming cut 1 base from V and 6 bases from J; bases unmatched to any gene: 8. The CDR3 is 15 residues long. The DNA of the CDR3 is TGTGCCAGCAGTGAAGTAGTCGGGAGGGCCTCCGAGCAGTACTTC. Its protein is CASSEVVGRASEQYF.

The V gene is TRBV29-1, the J gene TRBJ1-1, with D possibly matching TRBD1 (5 bases). The CDR3 is 13 residues long. V lost 5 bases and J 11 bases, leaving 21 bases between the germline ends. CDR1 is SQVTM and CDR2 is ANQGSEA in the germline V gene. The CDR3 sequence is CSVSVQGSGAAFF. The CDR3 DNA follows: TGCAGCGTTTCGGTGCAGGGCTCAGGTGCGGCTTTCTTT.

This clone came up once. The chain recombines TRBV24-1 with TRBJ2-1, with 7 bases identical to TRBD2. V lost 3 bases and J lost 2; bases outside the gene matches: 3. CDR3 length equals 15 residues. CDR1 KGHDR and CDR2 SFDVKD come from the germline V gene. In nucleotides, the CDR3 is TGTGCCACCAGTGATCCGGGAGGCCCCTACAATGAGCAGTTCTTC. This sequence encodes CATSDPGGPYNEQFF.

This clone was counted a single time. V gene TRBV9 combines with J gene TRBJ1-2, with 8 bases identical to TRBD1. The V segment lost 5 bases and the J segment 11 bases; nucleotides outside the gene matches: 14. The germline CDR1 and CDR2 sequences are SGDLS and YYNGEE. The CDR3 sequence is 14 residues long. This chain's CDR3 is CASSSIPGGVGYTF. As DNA, the CDR3 is TGTGCCAGCAGTTCTATTCCAGGGGGCGTCGGGTACACCTTC.

The rearrangement uses TRBV27 and TRBJ2-1, with TRBD2 as a possible D gene (7 bases). Germline CDR1 is MNHEY and CDR2 is SMNVEV (reference sequence). There are 17 residues in the CDR3. Trimming cost V 10 bases and J 4 bases, with 26 bases left between them. The DNA for the CDR3 is TGTGCCACCAATACTCCGAGGGGGGGCGCGGCGTACAATGAGCAGTTCTTC. This translates into CATNTPRGGAAYNEQFF.

This clone has a single count. V is TRBV5-1 and J is TRBJ1-2, with 7 bases matching TRBD1. CDR1 is SGHRS, CDR2 YFSETQ, per germline. The CDR3 spans 13 residues. V lost 3 bases to trimming and J lost 8 bases; unmatched junction nucleotides: 7. CDR3 sequence: CASSSTGENGYTF. In nucleotides, the CDR3 is TGCGCCAGCAGCTCTACAGGGGAAAACGGCTACACCTTC.

The V and J genes are TRBV5-6 and TRBJ2-3; tentative D call: TRBD2 (6 bases). The ends were cut back, 2 bases at V and 2 bases at J, with 9 bases in the middle. The germline gives CDR1 SGHDT, CDR2 YYEEEE. The CDR3 is 14 residues long. In DNA form, the CDR3 reads TGTGCCAGCAGCTTTCGGGACTTCACAGATACGCAGTATTTT. Residues: CASSFRDFTDTQYF.

The rearrangement links TRBV19 to TRBJ2-3; D is unresolved. The CDR3 is 16 amino acids. Trimming pared 4 bases from V and 0 bases from J, leaving 14 bases between. CDR1 LNHDA and CDR2 SQIVND come from the germline V gene (reference sequence). The CDR3 region is CASSTALDTSTDTQYF. Written as DNA, the CDR3 is TGTGCCAGTAGTACCGCCCTCGACACTAGCACAGATACGCAGTATTTT.

The chain recombines TRBV6-7 with TRBJ1-2; TRBD1 matches 7 bases. TRBV6-7 is filed as an ORF, its function uncertain. CDR3 length: 14 residues. V shed 4 bases, J shed 4 bases, and the junction held 6 bases outside the gene matches. The CDR3 is CASSFQQGTYGYTF. CDR3 DNA sequence: TGTGCCAGCAGTTTTCAACAGGGGACCTATGGCTACACCTTC.

This clone has just a few counts. V is TRBV28 and J is TRBJ1-2; D is unclear. The ends were cut back, 5 bases at V and 3 bases at J, with 22 bases in the middle. The CDR3 runs to 17 residues. Germline CDR1 and CDR2: MDHEN and SYDVKM. DNA of the CDR3: TGTGCCAGCAGTCTTGGGAGGCGGCGGCGAGTGGACTATGGCTACACCTTC. As protein: CASSLGRRRRVDYGYTF.

The CDR3 DNA is TGTGCCATCAGGGACAGCCCTAACAGGGAGACCCAGTACTTC. It is translated as CAIRDSPNRETQYF. The genes are TRBV10-3 and TRBJ2-5; possibly TRBD1 for D (6 bases). The CDR3 totals 14 residues. Germline CDR1 is ENHRY and CDR2 is SYGVKD. Trimming cost V 6 bases and J 5 bases, with 16 bases left between them.

This clone was counted between two and nine times. This chain uses TRBV3-1 (or the pseudogene TRBV3-2) with TRBJ1-1; 10 bases agree with TRBD1. CDR1 is LGHDT, CDR2 YNNKEL, per germline (reference sequence). This CDR3 region has 16 residues. V shed 4 bases and J 5 bases; nucleotides not matched to a gene: 10. Written as DNA, the CDR3 is TGTGCCAGCAGCCGACGCCCGGGACAGGGGATAACTGAAGCTTTCTTT. Translating it yields CASSRRPGQGITEAFF.

The gene calls are TRBV3-1 (or the pseudogene TRBV3-2) and TRBJ1-1, with 7 bases that match TRBD1. Germline V lookup: CDR1 LGHDT, CDR2 YNNKEL (reference sequence). V shed 4 bases, J shed 1 base, and the junction held 3 bases outside the gene matches. The CDR3 extends over 14 amino acids. The DNA of the CDR3 is TGTGCCAGCAGCCCTGGACAGGCGAACACTGAAGCTTTCTTT. This codes for CASSPGQANTEAFF.

CDR3: CASSQDPAGYNEQFF. For the CDR3, the DNA is TGCGCCAGCAGCCAAGATCCAGCGGGATACAATGAGCAGTTCTTC. V gene TRBV4-1 combines with J gene TRBJ2-1, with TRBD2 matching over 7 bases. The ends lost 0 bases at V and 4 bases at J; junction bases unmatched: 3. This CDR3 is built from 15 residues. CDR1 MGHRA and CDR2 YSYEKL come from the germline V gene.

The J gene is TRBJ1-5, the V gene TRBV27; D gene uncertain. With 6 bases removed from V and 2 bases from J, the gap between germline ends came to 14 bases. The CDR3 consists of 15 residues. Germline CDR1 reads MNHEY; CDR2 reads SMNVEV (reference sequence). The CDR3 loop reads CASRLTSRGNQPQHF. CDR3 bases: TGTGCCAGCAGACTAACATCTCGGGGCAATCAGCCCCAGCATTTT.

In DNA form, the CDR3 reads TGTGCCTGGAGTGTACATGATGAAAAACTGTTTTTT. It is translated as CAWSVHDEKLFF. This rearrangement joins TRBV30 to TRBJ1-4; no clear D gene. The CDR3 has 12 residues. V was trimmed by 0 bases and J by 6 bases, leaving 5 bases between them. Germline CDR1 GTSNPN, CDR2 SVGIG (reference sequence).

The chain employs TRBV5-1 and TRBJ1-1; maybe TRBD1 (5 bases). The CDR3 extends over 15 amino acids. CDR1 and CDR2 (germline): SGHRS, YFSETQ. V lost 6 bases and J lost 4, with 19 bases in between. CDR3 sequence: CASTPLGRSGTEAFF. The CDR3 nucleotides are TGCGCCAGCACCCCCCTGGGGCGTTCGGGCACTGAAGCTTTCTTT.

The chain links TRBV15 to TRBJ1-5; D might be TRBD1 (5 bases). This CDR3 is built from 15 residues. Germline CDR1 is LNHNV and CDR2 is YYDKDF (reference sequence). V was shortened by 1 base and J by 2 bases, with 9 bases between the two germline ends. CDR3 residues: CATSRALQGNQPQHF. Written as DNA, the CDR3 is TGTGCCACCAGCAGAGCGTTACAGGGCAATCAGCCCCAGCATTTT.

V and J are TRBV3-1 (or the pseudogene TRBV3-2) and TRBJ2-1; D not resolved. The CDR3 consists of 13 residues. CDR1 is LGHDT, CDR2 YNNKEL, per germline (reference sequence). V lost 2 bases to trimming and J lost 15 bases, with 17 bases between them. This chain's CDR3 is CASSQSSGSVTFF. DNA of the CDR3: TGTGCCAGCAGCCAATCCTCCGGGTCTGTAACGTTCTTC.

V and J are TRBV19 and TRBJ1-2, with D unclear. This CDR3 has 14 residues. The V gene lost 6 bases and the J gene lost 3 bases, with 14 bases spanning the gap. CDR1 and CDR2 (germline): LNHDA, SQIVND (reference sequence). The CDR3 nucleotides are TGTGCCAGTAGGTCCCTCGGTACCGACTATGGCTACACCTTC. It codes for CASRSLGTDYGYTF.

V and J are TRBV9 and TRBJ2-3; the match to TRBD2 covers 8 bases. The CDR3 totals 15 residues. Germline V gene lookup returns CDR1 SGDLS and CDR2 YYNGEE. The J segment lost 2 bases and the V segment lost 1 base, leaving 3 bases of the junction unmatched. CDR3 residues: CASSVSAGDTDTQYF. In nucleotides, the CDR3 is TGTGCCAGCAGCGTATCAGCGGGGGACACAGATACGCAGTATTTT.

V is TRBV3-1 (or the pseudogene TRBV3-2) and J is TRBJ1-4, with TRBD1 as a possible D gene (6 bases). This CDR3 contains 15 residues. Between the trimmed V and J ends, which lost 5 bases and 4 bases, there was a span of 14 bases. Germline lookup yields CDR1 LGHDT and CDR2 YNNKEL (reference sequence). The CDR3 region is CASSYSGTSNEKLFF. CDR3 sequence (DNA): TGTGCCAGCAGCTACTCCGGGACAAGTAATGAAAAACTGTTTTTT.